This T cell receptor (beta chain) emerged from a study of T-cell memory formation after mild COVID-19. This clonotype was observed at least ten times. Employing constant-segment primers, 5'RACE generated TCR alpha and TCR beta cDNA libraries bearing sample barcodes and UMIs. TCRdb analysed the 5' RACE reads with MiXCR anew, one entry per CDR3 protein. The table records about 320,000 distinct CDR3 sequences, roughly an eighth of them present only once. The sample comprised PBMCs or a T cell subset sorted from them (not recorded which). This receptor was identified in a man younger than 35 who had mild COVID-19 (a few samples of this study predate the infection). Cell type and time point are not known.

The CDR3 coding sequence is TGCGCCAGCAGCCAAGACAGGGAAGGGACCCAGTACTTC. Residues: CASSQDREGTQYF. V and J are TRBV4-3 and TRBJ2-5; tentatively, D is TRBD1 (5 bases). This CDR3 contains 13 residues. The V end lost 0 bases, the J end lost 7 bases, and 9 bases lay between the germline ends. Germline CDR1 LGHNA, CDR2 YSLEER.